This TCR beta chain was observed in a study of cytomegalovirus exposure and HLA in healthy donors. Whole-study results and caveats: An analysis was carried out later, and it reportedly showed fewer N-insertions in an Asian-associated ancestry cluster than the approximately 700-donor mean.

Germline V gives CDR1 MGHRA, CDR2 YSYEKL. The ends were cut back, 1 base at V and 3 bases at J, with 9 bases in the middle. The CDR3 extends over 14 amino acids. PCR was performed using 60 Vbeta and 13 Jbeta primers. Method: immunoSEQ multiplex PCR; TCRdb's copy keeps in-frame clones and lacks some. The data hold about 190,000 clones, with approximately 70% observed a single time. A few counts support this clone. Its target is not known. The sequence came from a woman in her twenties or thirties in good health and CMV-seropositive. Sequences were obtained from PBMCs. The chain uses TRBV4-1 and TRBJ1-1; D possibly corresponds to TRBD1 (6 bases). CDR3 protein: CASSQGGGHTEAFF. In DNA form, the CDR3 reads TGCGCCAGCAGCCAAGGGGGGGGCCACACTGAAGCTTTCTTT.